A single sample gave rise to the 9 T cell receptor beta chains below, sequenced in a study of post-analysis software for immune sequencing data. Unique molecular identifiers featured in each of the TCR beta cDNA libraries. Using its own MiXCR run on the PCR reads, TCRdb lists one record per CDR3 protein. The sample has hundreds of thousands of distinct CDR3 sequences; less than 35% are singletons. Findings of the study overall: Patients carried a handful of TRBV segments more frequently than controls did, and TRBV5-6, TRBV5-1 and TRBV20-1 were among them.

No cognate antigen is known for these TCRs. Specimen: blood. Receptors originate from a girl aged 5-17 years with multiple sclerosis.

In its sample, this clonotype was seen a few times. The chain employs TRBV6-6 and TRBJ2-1, with 15 bases identical to TRBD2. Germline loops: CDR1 MNHNY, CDR2 SVGAGI (reference sequence). V trimming: 5 bases; J trimming: 5 bases; junction bases outside the gene matches: 4. The CDR3 is made up of 16 amino acids. The chain's CDR3 is CASSPGTSGGNNEQFF. Here the CDR3 DNA reads TGTGCCAGCAGTCCTGGGACTAGCGGGGGGAACAATGAGCAGTTCTTC.

The chain joins TRBV6-1 to TRBJ1-2; a weak D match, TRBD1 (6 bases). Looked up from germline, CDR1 is MNHNS and CDR2 is SASEGT. The CDR3 spans 12 residues. V was pared by 2 bases and J by 5 bases, with 6 bases between. The CDR3 region is CASSETGYGYTF. In DNA, the CDR3 is TGTGCCAGCAGTGAAACAGGGTATGGCTACACCTTC.

J is TRBJ2-3 and V is TRBV9; D is unresolved. The ends were cut back, 3 bases at V and 4 bases at J, with 12 bases in the middle. Per germline, CDR1 SGDLS and CDR2 YYNGEE. The CDR3 sequence is 14 residues long. This CDR3 reads CASSEGPLSDTQYF. CDR3 nucleotides: TGTGCCAGCAGCGAAGGCCCTCTTTCAGATACGCAGTATTTT.

A few counts support this clonotype. The chain is built from TRBV12-3 or TRBV12-4 and TRBJ2-5, with 11 positions matching TRBD1. The CDR3 totals 15 residues. V shed 4 bases, J shed 4 bases, and the junction held 5 bases outside the gene matches. The CDR3 DNA reads TGTGCCAGCAGTTCGGGACAGGGGGTCGTAGAGACCCAGTACTTC. This encodes CASSSGQGVVETQYF.

This clonotype came up a few times. The rearrangement links TRBV5-1 to TRBJ2-5; maybe TRBD1 (6 bases). The CDR3 is 12 residues long. CDR1 is SGHRS, CDR2 YFSETQ, per germline. The V and J ends lost 8 bases and 5 bases respectively, with 13 bases between them. CDR3 DNA sequence: TGCGCCAGTGGACAGTCAATGGAGACCCAGTACTTC. It codes for CASGQSMETQYF.

The rearrangement joins TRBV29-1 to TRBJ2-7, with TRBD1 matching over 8 bases. Germline V gene lookup returns CDR1 SQVTM and CDR2 ANQGSEA. After removal of 6 bases from V and 2 bases from J, the junction contained 6 bases not matched to a gene. This CDR3 is 13 amino acids long. CDR3 protein: CSVAPGQAYEQYF. The CDR3 DNA follows: TGCAGCGTCGCACCGGGACAGGCCTACGAGCAGTACTTC.

The chain couples TRBV5-1 to TRBJ1-1; 7 bases line up with TRBD1. The CDR3 has 15 amino acids. J lost 2 bases, V lost 4 bases, and 8 bases had no gene match. Germline assignment: CDR1 SGHRS and CDR2 YFSETQ. CDR3 coding DNA: TGCGCCAGCAGCCCTCAGGGGGACCCTAACACTGAAGCTTTCTTT. This sequence encodes CASSPQGDPNTEAFF.

The chain carries TRBV10-3 and TRBJ1-1; D might be TRBD1 (5 bases). Germline V gene lookup returns CDR1 ENHRY and CDR2 SYGVKD. Trimming shortened V by 6 bases and J by 1 base, and 12 bases separated the two germline ends. This CDR3 is built from 14 residues. The CDR3 nucleotides are TGTGCCATCAGATCCGGGACGGAGAACACTGAAGCTTTCTTT. It codes for CAIRSGTENTEAFF.

The chain links TRBV6-1 to TRBJ1-6, with D unresolved. This CDR3 is 13 amino acids long. With 1 base removed from V and 9 bases from J, the gap between germline ends came to 7 bases. The V gene's germline CDR1 is MNHNS and CDR2 SASEGT. CDR3 coding DNA: TGTGCCAGCAGTGAAGAGCCCAGTTCACCCCTCCACTTT. Protein sequence: CASSEEPSSPLHF.